Below are 25 T cell receptor beta chains sequenced from a single sample in a study of cytomegalovirus exposure and HLA in healthy donors. PCR primers comprised 60 Vbeta and 13 Jbeta primers. The assay was immunoSEQ multiplex PCR, and TCRdb's table has in-frame clones only and misses some. Among approximately 75,000 clones, approximately 82% were seen once, and the ten largest hold over 15%. Sequencing used PBMCs. These receptors originate from a man aged 70-80 years in good health and CMV-seropositive.

Here the CDR3 reads CASSRTDRGRDNEQFF. The CDR3 nucleotides read TGTGCCAGCTCACGTACGGACAGGGGGCGAGACAATGAGCAGTTCTTC. This chain joins TRBV18 and TRBJ2-1, with 11 bases aligning to TRBD1. The germline V gene has CDR1 KGHSH and CDR2 LQKENI. J was trimmed by 5 bases and V by 4 bases; bases with no gene match: 7. The CDR3 has 16 amino acids.

The chain combines TRBV7-2 with TRBJ2-5; no definite D call. The J call may not be correct, given that the DNA end is closer to TRBJ2-7. The CDR3 length is 13 residues. CDR1 is SGHTA, CDR2 FQGNSA, per germline. In DNA form, the CDR3 reads TGTGCCAGCAGCCTCCCGGTCCGCTCCGAGCAGTACTTC. This sequence encodes CASSLPVRSEQYF.

J is TRBJ1-1 and V is TRBV18, with D hard to call. The CDR3 has 15 residues. Germline CDR1 is KGHSH and CDR2 is LQKENI. Trimming stripped 2 bases from V and 0 bases from J, with 10 bases between. DNA of the CDR3: TGTGCCAGCTCACCAAGGGTCGGGGTGAACACTGAAGCTTTCTTT. It codes for CASSPRVGVNTEAFF.

The CDR3 DNA sequence: TGCGCCAGCAGAACCGGGACAGGGAACACCGGGGAGCTGTTTTTT. Amino acid sequence: CASRTGTGNTGELFF. The rearrangement joins TRBV5-1 to TRBJ2-2; TRBD1 matches 8 bases. V dropped 5 bases and J dropped 1; count of bases not matched to a gene: 4. This CDR3 contains 15 residues. CDR1 and CDR2 from the germline V gene are SGHRS and YFSETQ. The whole variable domain, remainder taken from reference TRBV5-1 and TRBJ2-2, is KAGVTQTPRYLIKTRGQQVTLSCSPISGHRSVSWYQQTPGQGLQFLFEYFSETQRNKGNFPGRFSGRQFSNSRSEMNVSTLELGDSALYLCASRTGTGNTGELFFGEGSRLTVL.

The chain has TRBV5-4 and TRBJ1-1; 8 positions agree with TRBD1. Trimming took 4 bases from V and 6 from J; bases not matched to a gene: 14. The germline V gene encodes CDR1 SGHNT and CDR2 YYREEE (reference sequence). The CDR3 length is 16 residues. The CDR3 region is CASSPSFRTGRPEAFF. CDR3 coding DNA: TGTGCCAGCAGCCCTAGCTTCAGGACAGGGCGACCTGAAGCTTTCTTT.

The table lists this clone with a few counts. This chain uses TRBV10-3 with TRBJ1-6, with TRBD1 as a possible D gene (5 bases). The CDR3 is made up of 14 amino acids. Germline V gene lookup returns CDR1 ENHRY and CDR2 SYGVKD. V dropped 7 bases and J dropped 8 bases, with 15 bases sitting between them. The CDR3 nucleotides read TGTGCCATCAAGGCGGGCAGGGAGGATTCACCCCTCCACTTT. It translates to CAIKAGREDSPLHF.

The V and J genes are TRBV4-1 and TRBJ2-3; D might be TRBD2 (5 bases). Trimming took off 5 bases at V and 2 bases at J, with 17 bases between the two ends. CDR1 is MGHRA, CDR2 YSYEKL, per germline. CDR3 length: 16 residues. The CDR3 DNA sequence: TGCGCCAGCAGCTCCATTACGGGGTCCTACACAGATACGCAGTATTTT. Protein: CASSSITGSYTDTQYF.

The chain carries TRBV6-6 and TRBJ1-1; D perhaps matches TRBD1 (5 bases). V was shortened by 6 bases and J by 2 bases, with 16 bases between the two germline ends. CDR1 MNHNY and CDR2 SVGAGI come from the germline V gene (reference sequence). CDR3 size: 15 residues. In DNA, the CDR3 is TGTGCCAGCAGCTACGCCGGGGGTGGTAACACTGAAGCTTTCTTT. The encoded protein is CASSYAGGGNTEAFF.

The V gene is TRBV5-4, the J gene TRBJ2-1; 7 bases line up with TRBD2. The ends lost 4 bases at V and 7 bases at J; junction bases unmatched: 14. The CDR3 loop spans 16 amino acids. The germline V gene encodes CDR1 SGHNT and CDR2 YYREEE (reference sequence). The DNA for the CDR3 is TGTGCCAGCAGCCCTGGCTTTGTGGGAGGGGAGAATGAGCAGTTCTTC. This gives the protein CASSPGFVGGENEQFF.

The chain combines TRBV6-5 with TRBJ1-2, with a tentative D call TRBD1 (6 bases). This CDR3 has 15 amino acids. Between the trimmed V and J ends, which lost 5 bases and 3 bases, there was a span of 16 bases. CDR1 MNHEY and CDR2 SVGAGI come from the germline V gene. The CDR3 DNA is TGTGCCAGCAGTAGGGGCGACAGGTCCTACTATGGCTACACCTTC. It is translated as CASSRGDRSYYGYTF.

This clone was seen once. The chain couples TRBV30 to TRBJ2-3; 9 bases agree with TRBD2. V lost 3 bases and J lost 3; bases outside the gene matches: 7. Per the germline V gene, CDR1 is GTSNPN and CDR2 is SVGIG (reference sequence). This CDR3 has 15 amino acids. Written as DNA, the CDR3 is TGTGCCTGGAGACCCTTAGCGGGAGCTACAGATACGCAGTATTTT. Translating gives CAWRPLAGATDTQYF. Complete variable domain (other parts from reference TRBV30 and TRBJ2-3): SQTIHQWPATLVQPVGSPLSLECTVEGTSNPNLYWYRQAAGRGLQLLFYSVGIGQISSEVPQNLSASRPQDRQFILSSKKLLLSDSGFYLCAWRPLAGATDTQYFGPGTRLTVL.

The V gene is TRBV14, the J gene TRBJ1-1; D call uncertain. This CDR3 has 12 amino acids. Deletions cut 1 base from V and 6 bases from J, with 6 bases between. CDR1 SGHDN and CDR2 FVKESK come from the germline V gene. CDR3 region: CASSQVRSEAFF. The CDR3 DNA is TGTGCCAGCAGCCAAGTGCGTTCTGAAGCTTTCTTT.

The rearrangement uses TRBV12-5 and TRBJ2-5, with 7 bases matching TRBD2. In germline, CDR1 is LGHNT, CDR2 FRNRAP. V gave up 1 base and J gave up 5 bases; unmatched junction bases: 7. The CDR3 has 15 amino acids. The CDR3: CASGLGLGTMETQYF. The CDR3 DNA reads TGTGCTAGTGGTTTGGGTCTGGGGACTATGGAGACCCAGTACTTC.

This clone was found a few times. The chain has TRBV5-6 and TRBJ2-7; D is uncertain. From germline, CDR1 is SGHDT and CDR2 YYEEEE. CDR3 length: 15 residues. V lost 1 base, J lost 4 bases, and 15 bases lay in between. As DNA, the CDR3 is TGTGCCAGCAGCTTGTTCCGGGTAGTAGTGTACGAGCAGTACTTC. Amino acids: CASSLFRVVVYEQYF.

The V call is TRBV7-2, the J call TRBJ1-4, with TRBD1 identical over 10 bases. Germline CDR1 is SGHTA and CDR2 is FQGNSA. This CDR3 has 14 residues. J gave up 11 bases and V 6 bases, and 9 bases lay outside the gene matches. The CDR3 coding sequence is TGTGCCAGCAGTACGACAGGGGGCAAAGGCAAACTGTTTTTT. This encodes CASSTTGGKGKLFF.

In DNA form, the CDR3 reads TGTGCCAGCAGCTTACAGGGGAGGGTGAAAGATACGCAGTATTTT. Amino acid sequence: CASSLQGRVKDTQYF. V and J are TRBV7-9 and TRBJ2-3; a possible D gene is TRBD2 (7 bases). The CDR3 is 15 residues long. Germline V lookup: CDR1 SEHNR, CDR2 FQNEAQ (reference sequence). Trimming cost V 2 bases and J 5 bases, with 14 bases left between them.

V and J are TRBV7-9 and TRBJ1-1; D may be TRBD1 (5 bases). Looked up from germline, CDR1 is SEHNR and CDR2 is FQNEAQ (reference sequence). This CDR3 is built from 14 residues. Trimming removed 1 base at V and 2 bases at J, with 8 bases between. CDR3 DNA sequence: TGTGCCAGCAGCTTAGGGCAGGGTAACACTGAAGCTTTCTTT. Translating it yields CASSLGQGNTEAFF.

The chain recombines TRBV6-4 with TRBJ1-1; D gene uncertain. This CDR3 has 14 residues. V was trimmed by 6 bases and J by 2 bases, leaving 13 bases between them. From germline, CDR1 is MRHNA and CDR2 SNTAGT. CDR3 in amino acids: CASRPSGLNTEAFF. Here the CDR3 DNA reads TGTGCCAGCAGGCCGTCAGGCCTTAACACTGAAGCTTTCTTT.

The chain carries TRBV11-2 and TRBJ2-3; D is perhaps TRBD1 (5 bases). The V end was cut by 1 base, the J end by 6 bases, with 8 bases between. The CDR3 runs 13 residues. The V gene's germline CDR1 is SGHAT and CDR2 FQNNGV. The CDR3 loop reads CASSLGRVDTQYF. In DNA, the CDR3 is TGTGCCAGCAGCTTAGGCAGGGTTGATACGCAGTATTTT.

The CDR3 here is CAITGTAYNEQFF. In DNA, the CDR3 is TGTGCCATCACCGGGACAGCCTACAATGAGCAGTTCTTC. The chain recombines TRBV10-3 with TRBJ2-1; 7 bases align to TRBD1. CDR3 length equals 13 residues. J lost 2 bases, V lost 7 bases, and 2 bases had no gene match. Germline V gene sequence: CDR1 ENHRY, CDR2 SYGVKD.

The gene calls are TRBV2 and TRBJ2-5, with 7 bases aligning to TRBD1. The J call could be wrong; TRBJ2-7 is a better fit for the DNA end. Per germline, CDR1 SNHLY and CDR2 FYNNEI. The CDR3 consists of 14 residues. The chain's CDR3 is CASRRTGVTYEQYF. The CDR3 coding sequence is TGTGCCAGCAGGAGGACAGGCGTTACCTACGAGCAGTACTTC.

V usage is TRBV5-1 and J usage is TRBJ2-3; 10 bases are shared with TRBD2. This CDR3 has 17 amino acids. The V gene end was trimmed by 4 bases and the J gene end by 1 base; junction bases not matched to a gene: 9. The V gene's germline CDR1 is SGHRS and CDR2 YFSETQ. The CDR3 region is CASSRSPGTSGTDTQYF. The DNA of the CDR3 is TGCGCCAGCAGCCGCTCGCCCGGGACTAGCGGCACAGATACGCAGTATTTT.

The chain is built from TRBV6-1 and TRBJ1-4; TRBD1 is a possible D gene (5 bases). Germline CDR1 is MNHNS and CDR2 is SASEGT. CDR3 size: 15 residues. V lost 3 bases, J lost 0 bases, and 8 bases lay in between. The CDR3 DNA reads TGTGCCAGCAGTGAGGCCAGGGCAACTAATGAAAAACTGTTTTTT. Translating it yields CASSEARATNEKLFF.

This chain joins TRBV12-5 and TRBJ2-7; 7 bases align to TRBD1. The CDR3 extends over 18 amino acids. The junction had 17 bases not matched to a gene; V was cut back by 4 bases and J by 2 bases. From germline, CDR1 is LGHNT and CDR2 FRNRAP. The CDR3 loop reads CASGSMEVGGTAPYEQYF. The CDR3 DNA reads as TGTGCTAGTGGTTCGATGGAGGTTGGTGGGACAGCGCCCTACGAGCAGTACTTC.

The rearrangement uses TRBV6-1 and TRBJ2-3, with D tentatively TRBD2 (5 bases). The germline V and J ends were trimmed by 3 bases and 8 bases, with 9 bases remaining between them. Germline V gene sequence: CDR1 MNHNS, CDR2 SASEGT. This CDR3 is 12 amino acids long. The CDR3 reads CASSDLGGTQYF. CDR3 nucleotide sequence: TGTGCCAGCAGTGACCTAGGAGGTACGCAGTATTTT.